The 14 T cell receptor delta chains below were found in one sample sequenced in a study of gamma-delta chains in newborns, infants, children. TCRdb re-called the reads using CATT. The top ten clones hold roughly 10% of a sample with more than 3,500 delta-chain clones, around 2% of them seen once. The sample comprised blood. Receptors originate from a child who was a newborn, infant or young child, either healthy, febrile or measles-vaccinated (not recorded which).

This clone was observed a few times. An end of the junction does not agree with germline; a read error may underlie this. This chain connects TRDV2 to TRDJ3; 9 bases agree with TRDD3. Looked up from germline, CDR1 is GEAIGNYY and CDR2 is EKD. The CDR3 spans 19 residues. The CDR3 is CACGTVGGGYPWDTRQMFF. The CDR3 nucleotides are TGTGCCTGTGGCACCGTTGGCGGGGGATACCCCTGGGACACCCGACAGATGTTTTTC.

This clone was seen more than once but under ten times. A single base is all that separates this from a far larger clone, so a read error is likely. The chain is built from TRDV2 and TRDJ1; D gene ambiguous. CDR3 length: 14 amino acids. The germline CDR1 and CDR2 sequences are GEAIGNYY and EKD. Trimming shortened V by 0 bases and J by 0 bases, and 7 bases separated the two germline ends. CDR3 amino acids: CACDTWRYTDKLIF. The CDR3 bases are TGTGCCTGTGACACCTGGAGATACACCGATAAACTCATCTTT.

With respect to this clone: Other DNA sequences from this sample encode an identical CDR3 as well. The genes are TRDV2 and TRDJ3, with no clear D. The CDR3 contains 16 residues. CDR1 GEAIGNYY and CDR2 EKD come from the germline V gene. Trimming removed 3 bases from V and 0 bases from J, with 8 bases in between. CDR3 sequence: CACDSLSSWDTRQMFF. Written as DNA, the CDR3 is TGTGCCTGTGACTCTCTCAGCTCCTGGGACACCCGACAGATGTTTTTC.

This clone occurred a few times. This chain links TRDV2 with TRDJ3; 7 nucleotides match TRDD3. V shed 0 bases and J 0 bases; nucleotides not matched to a gene: 7. The CDR3 totals 19 residues. Germline values: CDR1 GEAIGNYY, CDR2 EKD. The CDR3 DNA sequence: TGTGCCTGTGACACCTGGGGGACCATCAGCTCCTGGGACACCCGACAGATGTTTTTC. This codes for CACDTWGTISSWDTRQMFF.

The table lists this clone with a few counts. Possible read error: a much larger clone is one base away. The sample holds other DNA sequences that translate to the same CDR3. J is TRDJ3 and V is TRDV2; TRDD3 matches at 9 bases. The CDR3 loop spans 18 amino acids. The germline CDR1 and CDR2 sequences are GEAIGNYY and EKD. The CDR3 DNA follows: TGTGCTTGTGACACTGGGGGACCCTTGGACTGGGACACCCGACAGATGTTTTTC. The encoded protein is CACDTGGPLDWDTRQMFF.

Only a few counts were recorded for this clone. In the same sample, other DNA sequences code for this CDR3. This chain connects TRDV2 to TRDJ3, with TRDD3 matching over 7 bases. The CDR3 is made up of 18 amino acids. Trimming removed 0 bases from V and 0 bases from J; junction bases left unmatched: 4. Looked up from germline, CDR1 is GEAIGNYY and CDR2 is EKD. DNA of the CDR3: TGTGCCTGTGACACCGGGATACCAAGCTCCTGGGACACCCGACAGATGTTTTTC. It specifies CACDTGIPSSWDTRQMFF.

About this clone itself: Other nucleotide sequences in the sample specify the same CDR3. The rearrangement uses TRDV2 and TRDJ3; TRDD3 is a possible D gene (6 bases). Germline V gene sequence: CDR1 GEAIGNYY, CDR2 EKD. This CDR3 has 17 residues. V was trimmed by 0 bases and J by 0 bases, leaving 8 bases between them. The CDR3 sequence is CACDTVGGSWDTRQMFF. The DNA for the CDR3 is TGTGCCTGTGACACCGTGGGGGGCTCCTGGGACACCCGACAGATGTTTTTC.

This clone has a handful of counts. The chain is built from TRDV2 and TRDJ3, with 8 bases that match TRDD3. V dropped 1 base and J dropped 0; count of bases not matched to a gene: 7. Per germline, CDR1 GEAIGNYY and CDR2 EKD. The length of the CDR3 is 19 residues. CDR3 protein: CACDTMGDRSSWDTRQMFF. The CDR3 DNA is TGTGCCTGTGACACGATGGGGGATCGAAGCTCCTGGGACACCCGACAGATGTTTTTC.

This clone turned up a few times. This sequence joins TRDV1 and TRDJ1; 10 bases are shared with TRDD3. The CDR3 loop spans 20 amino acids. Germline V lookup: CDR1 TSWWSYY, CDR2 QGS. The junction had 13 bases not matched to a gene; V was cut back by 0 bases and J by 0 bases. The CDR3 coding sequence is TGTGCTCTTGGGGAACTAGAGGTCCACTACTGGGGGATGAACACCGATAAACTCATCTTT. Translated, it gives CALGELEVHYWGMNTDKLIF.

This clone appeared a few times. The gene calls are TRDV1 and TRDJ2, with 12 bases identical to TRDD3. CDR3 length: 17 amino acids. V was pared by 3 bases and J by 0 bases, with 2 bases of the junction left unmatched. The germline gives CDR1 TSWWSYY, CDR2 QGS. CDR3 sequence: CALGDPGGYALTAQLFF. The CDR3 DNA follows: TGTGCTCTTGGGGACCCTGGGGGATACGCTTTGACAGCACAACTCTTCTTT.

This clone was observed a handful of times. V and J are TRDV2 and TRDJ3, with TRDD3 as a possible D gene (5 bases). In germline, CDR1 is GEAIGNYY, CDR2 EKD. The V gene lost 3 bases and the J gene lost 0 bases, with 17 bases spanning the gap. This CDR3 is built from 19 residues. The CDR3: CACDSLRYWSSWDTRQMFF. DNA for the CDR3: TGTGCCTGTGACTCCCTCCGATACTGGAGCTCCTGGGACACCCGACAGATGTTTTTC.

This clone was seen only a few times. The chain combines TRDV2 with TRDJ3, with TRDD3 matching 7 bases. Trimming removed 0 bases from V and 0 bases from J; junction bases left unmatched: 4. The CDR3 contains 18 residues. Per the germline V gene, CDR1 is GEAIGNYY and CDR2 is EKD. CDR3 sequence (DNA): TGTGCCTGTGACACCGGCTGGGGGGTCTCCTGGGACACCCGACAGATGTTTTTC. This gives the protein CACDTGWGVSWDTRQMFF.

This clone is medium-sized in the sample. The chain has TRDV2 and TRDJ3; 8 bases agree with TRDD3. The CDR3 has 17 amino acids. Germline V gene lookup returns CDR1 GEAIGNYY and CDR2 EKD. V was clipped by 0 bases and J by 0 bases; unmatched bases: 0. The CDR3 spells CACDTLGDSWDTRQMFF. Here the CDR3 DNA reads TGTGCCTGTGACACCCTGGGGGACTCCTGGGACACCCGACAGATGTTTTTC.

The sample holds a few counts of this clone. The genes are TRDV2 and TRDJ3, with D tentatively TRDD3 (5 bases). Trimming shortened V by 1 base and J by 2 bases, and 26 bases separated the two germline ends. This CDR3 contains 22 residues. The germline CDR1 and CDR2 sequences are GEAIGNYY and EKD. This CDR3 reads CACDTGTEYWITLAWDTRQMFF. The CDR3 DNA reads as TGTGCCTGTGACACAGGGACCGAATACTGGATTACCCTCGCCTGGGACACCCGACAGATGTTTTTC.